This entry lists 12 T cell receptor beta chains sequenced from one sample in a study of CD8 T cells in Susac syndrome. Random hexamers were used to reverse transcribe 0.5 to 1 ug of RNA. TCRdb called the immunoSEQ multiplex PCR reads again in MiXCR, with one record for every CDR3 protein. The table records approximately 210,000 distinct CDR3 sequences, 95% of them present only once. The sequencing input was CD4+ T cells from PBMCs. These receptors all come from a human donor with multiple sclerosis.

The rearrangement links TRBV29-1 to TRBJ1-3; D ambiguous. Trimming stripped 5 bases from V and 4 bases from J, with 9 bases between. In germline, CDR1 is SQVTM, CDR2 ANQGSEA. CDR3 length: 12 residues. This CDR3 is CSVRRPGNTIYF. The CDR3 region has the DNA TGCAGCGTTCGGAGGCCGGGAAACACCATATATTTT.

This clonotype was seen only once. CDR3 nucleotide sequence: TGTGCCAGCAGCGCCAGACAGGCCGGAGGTGTAGCTTTCTTT. Amino acids: CASSARQAGGVAFF. V gene TRBV9 combines with J gene TRBJ1-1; TRBD1 is a possible D gene (6 bases). Trimming shortened V by 3 bases and J by 10 bases, and 19 bases separated the two germline ends. CDR1 SGDLS and CDR2 YYNGEE come from the germline V gene. The CDR3 contains 14 residues.

This chain connects TRBV12-3 or TRBV12-4 to TRBJ1-2, with D unclear. The CDR3 runs 13 residues. V lost 5 bases and J lost 2, with 9 bases in between. The CDR3 loop is CASSHRGNYGYTF. Written as DNA, the CDR3 is TGTGCCAGCAGTCACCGAGGGAACTATGGCTACACCTTC.

This clonotype was seen just once. The V and J genes are TRBV11-2 and TRBJ2-7, with D tentatively TRBD2 (6 bases). The CDR3 length is 13 residues. V gave up 5 bases and J gave up 6 bases, with 14 bases separating them. Germline V lookup: CDR1 SGHAT, CDR2 FQNNGV. In DNA, the CDR3 is TGTGCCAGCAGCCCCCCGCGGGGCCTCGAGCAGTACTTC. Its protein product is CASSPPRGLEQYF.

Remarks on this clonotype: The limits of the CDR3 on the DNA are not certain, so only TCRdb's listed CDR3 is given. The genes are TRBV6-1 and TRBJ2-7; the table assigns TRBD2, which was not confirmed against the DNA. Both ends counted, the CDR3 spans 15 residues. Per germline, CDR1 MNHNS and CDR2 SASEGT. CDR3 sequence: CASSVGPGLSYEQYF.

J is TRBJ1-2 and V is TRBV12-3 or TRBV12-4; tentative D call: TRBD1 (5 bases). This CDR3 has 12 amino acids. V lost 8 bases and J lost 8, with 15 bases in between. This chain's CDR3 is CASRQGSRGYTF. The CDR3 DNA reads TGTGCCAGCCGCCAGGGTTCCCGGGGCTACACCTTC.

The chain joins TRBV7-2 to TRBJ2-7; TRBD2 matches 8 bases. The CDR3 consists of 13 residues. V trimming: 1 base; J trimming: 6 bases; junction bases outside the gene matches: 2. Germline V gene sequence: CDR1 SGHTA, CDR2 FQGNSA. CDR3 in DNA: TGTGCCAGCAGCTTAGAGGGGACTAGCGAGCAGTACTTC. It yields the protein CASSLEGTSEQYF.

The V gene is TRBV7-9, the J gene TRBJ1-1; a weak D match, TRBD1 (6 bases). Germline CDR1 SEHNR, CDR2 FQNEAQ (reference sequence). The CDR3 sequence is 14 residues long. The V end lost 5 bases, the J end lost 4 bases, and 14 bases lay between the germline ends. The CDR3: CASSHYREPTEAFF. The CDR3 nucleotides read TGTGCCAGCAGCCACTACAGGGAGCCCACTGAAGCTTTCTTT. Supplemented by reference TRBV7-9 and TRBJ1-1, the full variable domain reads DTGVSQNPRHKITKRGQNVTFRCDPISEHNRLYWYRQTLGQGPEFLTYFQNEAQLEKSRLLSDRFSAERPKGSFSTLEIQRTEQGDSAMYLCASSHYREPTEAFFGQGTRLTVV.

Only a few counts were recorded for this clonotype. The V and J genes are TRBV20-1 and TRBJ2-5, with a weak D call TRBD2 (6 bases). The CDR3 runs 11 residues. V shed 5 bases and J shed 5 bases, with 9 bases lying between them. CDR1 is DFQATT and CDR2 is SNEGSKA in the germline V gene (reference sequence). CDR3 coding DNA: TGCAGTGCTTCGACTAGGGAGACCCAGTACTTC. Translation: CSASTRETQYF.

The V gene is TRBV6-6, the J gene TRBJ2-7; D remains ambiguous. CDR1 and CDR2 (germline): MNHNY, SVGAGI (reference sequence). The CDR3 sequence is 14 residues long. The V and J ends lost 6 bases and 2 bases respectively, with 14 bases between them. CDR3 coding DNA: TGTGCCAGCAGCGGACCCCTGCTCACCTACGAGCAGTACTTC. Translating gives CASSGPLLTYEQYF.

V and J are TRBV12-3 or TRBV12-4 and TRBJ2-1; D uncertain. This CDR3 contains 15 residues. V lost 7 bases and J 8 bases, leaving 21 bases between the germline ends. The CDR3 sequence is CASKPGPFFRDEQFF. As DNA, the CDR3 is TGTGCCAGCAAACCCGGACCTTTTTTCAGAGATGAGCAGTTCTTC.

The rearrangement uses TRBV20-1 and TRBJ1-5, with 9 nucleotides matching TRBD1. Germline values: CDR1 DFQATT, CDR2 SNEGSKA (reference sequence). V shed 5 bases, J shed 0 bases, and the junction held 17 bases outside the gene matches. The length of the CDR3 is 19 residues. CDR3 coding DNA: TGCAGTGCTGTTCACAGGGGGCAAGGGGGGAGATATAGCAATCAGCCCCAGCATTTT. Residues: CSAVHRGQGGRYSNQPQHF.